A single sample gave rise to the 18 T cell receptor beta chains below, sequenced in a study of T cells in tumors after PD-1 blockade. The protocol was immunoSEQ multiplex PCR, while the TCRdb copy is restricted to in-frame clones and leaves out a portion. Of roughly 33,000 clones in the sample, approximately 78% were seen once. The starting material was PBMCs, obtained before anti-PD-1 treatment. The receptors stem from a human donor with basal cell carcinoma.

The chain employs TRBV3-1 (or the pseudogene TRBV3-2) and TRBJ2-7; 13 nucleotides agree with TRBD2. The V and J ends lost 4 bases and 5 bases, in that order; junction bases with no gene match: 5. The CDR3 consists of 15 residues. The germline V gene encodes CDR1 LGHDT and CDR2 YNNKEL (reference sequence). The CDR3 DNA is TGTGCCAGCAGCCCCACTAGCGGGAGGGCCCACGAGCAGTACTTC. It encodes CASSPTSGRAHEQYF.

The genes are TRBV27 and TRBJ2-1; 9 nucleotides align to TRBD2. The CDR3 has 16 residues. Germline trimming cut 6 bases from V and 12 bases from J; bases unmatched to any gene: 18. CDR1 is MNHEY and CDR2 is SMNVEV in the germline V gene (reference sequence). CDR3 DNA sequence: TGTGCCAGCAGCCTAGCGGGATCTCATCGACCCACGCCGCAGTTCTTC. Translating gives CASSLAGSHRPTPQFF.

This clone was observed a few times. The chain recombines TRBV19 with TRBJ2-1; 10 nucleotides match TRBD1. Losses at the gene ends were 1 base for V and 5 bases for J; bases not matched to a gene: 8. CDR3 length: 17 residues. Germline CDR1 is LNHDA and CDR2 is SQIVND (reference sequence). The CDR3 nucleotides are TGTGCCAGTAGTATAGCCTTAGGGGACAGGGGCCACAATGAGCAGTTCTTC. Translating gives CASSIALGDRGHNEQFF. The full variable domain, in which reference TRBV19 and TRBJ2-1 provide the parts outside the CDR3, is DGGITQSPKYLFRKEGQNVTLSCEQNLNHDAMYWYRQDPGQGLRLIYYSQIVNDFQKGDIAEGYSVSREKKESFPLTVTSAQKNPTAFYLCASSIALGDRGHNEQFFGPGTRLTVL.

The chain joins TRBV6-5 to TRBJ2-7; 7 bases match TRBD2. V dropped 6 bases and J dropped 4; count of bases not matched to a gene: 3. Germline CDR1 reads MNHEY; CDR2 reads SVGAGI. The CDR3 runs to 12 residues. CDR3 in DNA: TGTGCCAGCAGGACGGGACTATACGAGCAGTACTTC. Protein product: CASRTGLYEQYF.

V and J are TRBV6-5 and TRBJ1-3; D is unresolved. Trimming took 8 bases from V and 1 from J, leaving 9 bases between them. Germline V gene lookup returns CDR1 MNHEY and CDR2 SVGAGI. This CDR3 is built from 13 residues. The CDR3 reads CASSSLSGNTIYF. The CDR3 DNA reads as TGTGCCAGCTCCTCGCTTTCTGGAAACACCATATATTTT.

This chain links TRBV27 with TRBJ1-5; perhaps TRBD1 as D (5 bases). Germline-derived CDR1 and CDR2 are MNHEY and SMNVEV (reference sequence). V lost 4 bases, J lost 6 bases, and 16 bases lay in between. This CDR3 is 15 amino acids long. CDR3 DNA: TGTGCCAGCAGTTCCCGGACTCCGGGGGGTCAGCCCCAGCATTTT. Protein: CASSSRTPGGQPQHF.

CDR3: CASSPDLHPNTEAFF. DNA of the CDR3: TGTGCCAGCAGCCCCGATTTACACCCCAACACTGAAGCTTTCTTT. The chain couples TRBV7-2 to TRBJ1-1; D gene ambiguous. V shed 5 bases and J shed 2 bases, with 15 bases lying between them. CDR3 length: 15 residues. CDR1 is SGHTA and CDR2 is FQGNSA in the germline V gene.

CDR3 in DNA: TGTGCCAGCAGCTTCCGCAGGGGGGACACCGGGGAGCTGTTTTTT. Its translation: CASSFRRGDTGELFF. The genes are TRBV5-4 and TRBJ2-2, with a weak D call TRBD1 (7 bases). CDR1 SGHNT and CDR2 YYREEE come from the germline V gene (reference sequence). The CDR3 spans 15 residues. V was trimmed by 2 bases and J by 3 bases, leaving 11 bases between them.

Relative to its sample, this clone is medium-sized. The V and J genes are TRBV3-1 (or the pseudogene TRBV3-2) and TRBJ2-7, with 8 bases identical to TRBD1. The germline V gene has CDR1 LGHDT and CDR2 YNNKEL (reference sequence). The length of the CDR3 is 18 residues. The junction had 12 bases not matched to a gene; V was cut back by 1 base and J by 1 base. CDR3 sequence: CASSQVYKPGTGSYEQYF. CDR3 coding DNA: TGTGCCAGCAGCCAAGTATATAAACCGGGGACAGGATCCTACGAGCAGTACTTC.

This clone came up once. The V gene is TRBV28, the J gene TRBJ1-2; the D is unclear. In germline, CDR1 is MDHEN, CDR2 SYDVKM. The CDR3 is made up of 16 amino acids. The V end lost 5 bases, the J end lost 0 bases, and 16 bases lay between the germline ends. The CDR3 loop is CASSTQMGRTNYGYTF. CDR3 DNA: TGTGCCAGCAGTACCCAAATGGGGAGAACTAACTATGGCTACACCTTC.

The rearrangement joins TRBV18 to TRBJ1-2; D might be TRBD1 (5 bases). The CDR3 contains 11 residues. The V end lost 5 bases, the J end lost 6 bases, and 7 bases lay between the germline ends. In germline, CDR1 is KGHSH, CDR2 LQKENI. CDR3 region: CASSRGDGYTF. CDR3 sequence (DNA): TGTGCCAGCTCAAGGGGAGATGGCTACACCTTC.

In this sample, this clone turned up once. The V call is TRBV7-2, the J call TRBJ2-3; 10 positions agree with TRBD2. CDR3 length: 15 amino acids. Germline V gene data show CDR1 as SGHTA and CDR2 as FQGNSA. Trimming removed 3 bases from V and 4 bases from J; junction bases left unmatched: 4. The CDR3 nucleotides are TGTGCCAGCAGCTTTAGCGGGGGGTATGCAGATACGCAGTATTTT. Amino acid sequence: CASSFSGGYADTQYF.

The chain recombines TRBV4-1 with TRBJ2-1; D not resolved. The V gene lost 3 bases and the J gene lost 0 bases, with 12 bases spanning the gap. CDR1 and CDR2 (germline): MGHRA, YSYEKL. The CDR3 is 16 residues long. The CDR3: CASSHLFMISYNEQFF. The CDR3, as DNA: TGCGCCAGCAGCCACCTCTTCATGATCTCCTACAATGAGCAGTTCTTC.

The rearrangement joins TRBV7-2 to TRBJ2-2, with 9 bases that match TRBD2. The CDR3 covers 14 residues. The germline V gene encodes CDR1 SGHTA and CDR2 FQGNSA. V lost 8 bases to trimming and J lost 5 bases; unmatched junction nucleotides: 6. In DNA form, the CDR3 reads TGTGCCAGCCGAGCGGGGGGTGGGACCGGGGAGCTGTTTTTT. Protein: CASRAGGGTGELFF.

The V gene is TRBV18, the J gene TRBJ2-2; 15 positions match TRBD2. The CDR3 extends over 18 amino acids. Germline CDR1 and CDR2: KGHSH and LQKENI. Trimming took 6 bases from V and 1 from J; bases not matched to a gene: 6. The CDR3 nucleotides read TGTGCCAGCTCCCTCCGGACTAGCGGGAGGGGGAACACCGGGGAGCTGTTTTTT. This encodes CASSLRTSGRGNTGELFF.

The chain has TRBV10-3 and TRBJ1-1; tentatively, D is TRBD1 (6 bases). The CDR3 runs to 12 residues. V was clipped by 6 bases and J by 8 bases, with 13 bases between them. CDR1 and CDR2 from the germline V gene are ENHRY and SYGVKD. DNA for the CDR3: TGTGCCATCAGCGAGGGGGGCCCAGAAGCTTTCTTT. Amino acid sequence: CAISEGGPEAFF.

The rearrangement links TRBV6-5 to TRBJ2-7; 9 bases fit TRBD2. J lost 5 bases, V lost 0 bases, and 5 bases had no gene match. This CDR3 is 15 amino acids long. Germline lookup yields CDR1 MNHEY and CDR2 SVGAGI. For the CDR3, the DNA is TGTGCCAGCAGTTACTCTCCAGCGGGGGGTAACGAGCAGTACTTC. This translates into CASSYSPAGGNEQYF.

This sequence joins TRBV5-5 and TRBJ1-1; the match to TRBD1 covers 10 bases. CDR1 and CDR2 (germline): SGHKS, YYEKEE (reference sequence). The CDR3 extends over 14 amino acids. Trimming took 4 bases from V and 11 from J; bases not matched to a gene: 11. In nucleotides, the CDR3 is TGTGCCAGCAGCCTTGGGACAGGGGAGGTTGGGGCTTTCTTT. This sequence encodes CASSLGTGEVGAFF.